Listed here are 12 T cell receptor beta chains from one sample, sequenced in a study of cytomegalovirus exposure and HLA in healthy donors. PCR used 60 Vbeta primers and 13 Jbeta primers. The protocol was immunoSEQ multiplex PCR, while the TCRdb copy is restricted to in-frame clones and leaves out a portion. Of about 170,000 clones listed, about four fifths are singletons. The sample comprised PBMCs. These receptors were taken from a male donor in good health and CMV-seronegative.

The rearrangement joins TRBV30 to TRBJ2-7; TRBD2 matches at 11 bases. The DNA end lines up better with TRBJ2-5; the J call may be wrong. Germline CDR1 reads GTSNPN; CDR2 reads SVGIG (reference sequence). The CDR3 runs 14 residues. The CDR3 loop is CAWKASGGSTTQYF. In DNA, the CDR3 is TGTGCCTGGAAGGCTAGCGGGGGGAGTACGACCCAGTACTTC.

This clone was observed a single time. The rearrangement links TRBV19 to TRBJ2-2; D unclear. This CDR3 is built from 11 residues. Germline-derived CDR1 and CDR2 are LNHDA and SQIVND (reference sequence). Trimming left V 7 bases short and J 4 bases short, with 4 bases between. DNA of the CDR3: TGTGCCAGTACCCTCACCGGGGAGCTGTTTTTT. The encoded protein is CASTLTGELFF.

The chain is built from TRBV4-2 and TRBJ1-6; a weak D match, TRBD1 (5 bases). Germline loops: CDR1 LGHNA, CDR2 YNFKEQ. This CDR3 is built from 16 residues. The ends were cut back, 1 base at V and 6 bases at J, with 13 bases in the middle. CDR3 region: CASSQAGYDGNSPLHF. The CDR3 nucleotides read TGTGCCAGCAGCCAAGCAGGGTACGATGGTAATTCACCCCTCCACTTT.

The chain carries TRBV14 and TRBJ2-1; 7 bases align to TRBD2. This CDR3 is built from 16 residues. The ends lost 0 bases at V and 6 bases at J; junction bases unmatched: 8. Germline loops: CDR1 SGHDN, CDR2 FVKESK. CDR3 sequence (DNA): TGTGCCAGCAGCCAAGATATGCGGACTAGTATCAATGAGCAGTTCTTC. It translates to CASSQDMRTSINEQFF. Full variable domain (remainder filled in from reference TRBV14 and TRBJ2-1): EAGVTQFPSHSVIEKGQTVTLRCDPISGHDNLYWYRRVMGKEIKFLLHFVKESKQDESGMPNNRFLAERTGGTYSTLKVQPAELEDSGVYFCASSQDMRTSINEQFFGPGTRLTVL.

The count of this clone is one. The chain's CDR3 is CAWNYRSTNEKLFF. CDR3 sequence (DNA): TGTGCCTGGAACTACCGCTCAACTAATGAAAAACTGTTTTTT. The chain employs TRBV30 and TRBJ1-4; D unclear. Trimming removed 4 bases at V and 0 bases at J, with 9 bases between. The CDR3 sequence is 14 residues long. Germline V gene lookup returns CDR1 GTSNPN and CDR2 SVGIG (reference sequence).

This chain joins TRBV2 and TRBJ1-2; 8 bases are a match to TRBD1. With V trimmed by 3 bases and J by 5 bases, 2 bases remained unmatched. The CDR3 length is 13 residues. The germline V gene has CDR1 SNHLY and CDR2 FYNNEI. The CDR3 loop reads CASSEDRDYGYTF. The CDR3 DNA reads as TGTGCCAGCAGTGAGGACAGGGATTATGGCTACACCTTC.

This clone was recorded only once. The V call is TRBV5-1, the J call TRBJ2-5, with 8 nucleotides matching TRBD2. The V gene end was trimmed by 5 bases and the J gene end by 0 bases; junction bases not matched to a gene: 6. Germline V CDR1 and CDR2: SGHRS, YFSETQ. The CDR3 consists of 15 residues. CDR3 nucleotides: TGCGCCAGCAGTATTCAAGCGGGGGACCAAGAGACCCAGTACTTC. As protein: CASSIQAGDQETQYF.

The chain links TRBV13 to TRBJ2-1; 8 bases agree with TRBD2. The V and J ends lost 5 bases and 5 bases, in that order; junction bases with no gene match: 20. CDR1 and CDR2 (germline): PRHDT, FYEKMQ (reference sequence). CDR3 length: 19 residues. The CDR3 DNA sequence: TGTGCCAGCAGCCTGGAGGGACTAGAGTTGGGGGGAATCAACAATGAGCAGTTCTTC. Translating it yields CASSLEGLELGGINNEQFF.

The chain is built from TRBV9 and TRBJ2-2; TRBD1 matches at 8 bases. With 4 bases clipped from V and 6 bases from J, the junction kept 8 bases outside the gene matches. The CDR3 has 15 amino acids. Germline V gene sequence: CDR1 SGDLS, CDR2 YYNGEE. The DNA of the CDR3 is TGTGCCAGCAGCCGAGACAGGGGCCGCCCCGGGGAGCTGTTTTTT. It codes for CASSRDRGRPGELFF. Based on the CDR3 plus reference TRBV9 and TRBJ2-2, the full variable domain is DSGVTQTPKHLITATGQRVTLRCSPRSGDLSVYWYQQSLDQGLQFLIQYYNGEERAKGNILERFSAQQFPDLHSELNLSSLELGDSALYFCASSRDRGRPGELFFGEGSRLTVL.

The chain uses TRBV7-2 and TRBJ2-3; 7 bases fit TRBD2. The length of the CDR3 is 16 residues. CDR1 SGHTA and CDR2 FQGNSA come from the germline V gene. The V and J ends lost 4 bases and 5 bases, in that order; junction bases with no gene match: 12. CDR3 sequence reads: CASSWGGLMILDTQYF. DNA for the CDR3: TGTGCCAGCAGCTGGGGGGGACTTATGATTTTAGATACGCAGTATTTT.

The chain recombines TRBV28 with TRBJ1-1; D unclear. V gave up 1 base and J gave up 6 bases, with 12 bases separating them. The CDR3 covers 14 residues. The germline V gene has CDR1 MDHEN and CDR2 SYDVKM. CDR3 loop: CASSLSARYPEAFF. As DNA, the CDR3 is TGTGCCAGCAGTTTATCGGCGAGGTACCCTGAAGCTTTCTTT.

The rearrangement links TRBV6-4 to TRBJ2-3; 11 positions agree with TRBD2. This CDR3 is 15 amino acids long. With V trimmed by 3 bases and J by 3 bases, 2 bases remained unmatched. Looked up from germline, CDR1 is MRHNA and CDR2 is SNTAGT. Here the CDR3 DNA reads TGTGCCAGCAGTGAGGGACTAGCGGATACAGATACGCAGTATTTT. Its protein product is CASSEGLADTDTQYF.